The 17 T cell receptor beta chains below come from one sample, sequenced in a study of T cell repertoires in cytomegalovirus infection. The antigens for these receptors are not known. In TCRdb, the reads were re-called with MiXCR into one record per CDR3 protein. The table shows 140,000 to 150,000 distinct CDR3 sequences, with 32% occurring only once. The sample consisted of CD8+ T cells from cultured PBMCs, taken from culture after CMV antigen stimulation. Receptors originate from a human donor in good health (CMV status not recorded). Some clones in this sample may be carry-over from other donors' samples.

The chain joins TRBV12-3 or TRBV12-4 to TRBJ1-2; no definite D call. The CDR3 contains 13 residues. V was pared by 6 bases and J by 4 bases, with 12 bases between. The CDR3 spells CASRRQETYGYTF. The CDR3 DNA is TGTGCCAGCAGGCGTCAGGAGACCTATGGCTACACCTTC.

V and J are TRBV28 and TRBJ2-7, with 9 bases that match TRBD1. This CDR3 is 14 amino acids long. Germline V gene lookup returns CDR1 MDHEN and CDR2 SYDVKM. After removal of 5 bases from V and 2 bases from J, the junction contained 4 bases not matched to a gene. The CDR3, as DNA: TGTGCCAGCAGTCGCAGGGACAGGGCCTACGAGCAGTACTTC. Its protein is CASSRRDRAYEQYF.

The rearrangement uses TRBV7-2 and TRBJ1-2, with no clear D. Between the trimmed V and J ends, which lost 5 bases and 5 bases, there was a span of 18 bases. The CDR3 spans 15 residues. CDR1 and CDR2 (germline): SGHTA, FQGNSA. The CDR3 bases are TGTGCCAGCAGCCCACCAAGTGGGATGCTTTATGGCTACACCTTC. It is translated as CASSPPSGMLYGYTF. Drawing the rest from reference TRBV7-2 and TRBJ1-2, the complete variable domain is GAGVSQSPSNKVTEKGKDVELRCDPISGHTALYWYRQSLGQGLEFLIYFQGNSAPDKSGLPSDRFSAERTGGSVSTLTIQRTQQEDSAVYLCASSPPSGMLYGYTFGSGTRLTVV.

This clonotype occurred a few times. The chain recombines TRBV12-3 or TRBV12-4 with TRBJ1-5; D perhaps matches TRBD1 (5 bases). This CDR3 spans 15 amino acids. Trimming left V 1 base short and J 3 bases short, with 10 bases between. The CDR3 bases are TGTGCCAGCAGTTTAGGATGGGGGATCAATCAGCCCCAGCATTTT. Protein sequence: CASSLGWGINQPQHF.

This clonotype was seen repeatedly, ten times or more. This chain joins TRBV2 and TRBJ2-7; D is uncertain. The CDR3 is made up of 12 amino acids. Per the germline V gene, CDR1 is SNHLY and CDR2 is FYNNEI. The V and J ends lost 3 bases and 4 bases respectively, with 7 bases between them. The DNA for the CDR3 is TGTGCCAGCAGTGACAGCTCTTACGAGCAGTACTTC. As protein: CASSDSSYEQYF.

Ten or more counts support this clonotype. This chain uses TRBV12-3 or TRBV12-4 with TRBJ2-2, with D uncertain. The CDR3 is 15 amino acids. The V end lost 7 bases, the J end lost 0 bases, and 12 bases lay between the germline ends. Written as DNA, the CDR3 is TGTGCCAGCACCCTTGGGTCTCCGAACACCGGGGAGCTGTTTTTT. Protein sequence: CASTLGSPNTGELFF.

The chain is built from TRBV7-9 and TRBJ1-2, with D unresolved. CDR1 and CDR2 (germline): SEHNR, FQNEAQ (reference sequence). V lost 4 bases and J 1 base, leaving 10 bases between the germline ends. The CDR3 spans 14 residues. The CDR3 sequence: CASSSRVDNYGYTF. The CDR3 DNA reads TGTGCCAGCAGCTCAAGGGTGGATAACTATGGCTACACCTTC.

This clonotype was observed a handful of times. The chain employs TRBV7-9 and TRBJ2-7; D is perhaps TRBD1 (6 bases). The germline V gene has CDR1 SEHNR and CDR2 FQNEAQ (reference sequence). Between the trimmed V and J ends, which lost 1 base and 2 bases, there was a span of 15 bases. The CDR3 is 16 amino acids. The DNA for the CDR3 is TGTGCCAGCAGCTTAGGGTCTCTGACAGGACCCTACGAGCAGTACTTC. Protein sequence: CASSLGSLTGPYEQYF.

This clonotype was picked up many times. The rearrangement links TRBV7-8 to TRBJ2-2; TRBD2 agrees at 9 bases. V lost 3 bases and J lost 6; bases outside the gene matches: 8. In germline, CDR1 is SGHVS, CDR2 FQNEAQ. The CDR3 spans 16 residues. The DNA for the CDR3 is TGTGCCAGCAGCTTCAGCGGGGGGACGTGGGCCGGGGAGCTGTTTTTT. Translating gives CASSFSGGTWAGELFF.

This chain uses TRBV19 with TRBJ2-1; D is unclear. The CDR3 is 15 amino acids. Germline V gene sequence: CDR1 LNHDA, CDR2 SQIVND (reference sequence). V was clipped by 3 bases and J by 6 bases, with 15 bases between them. The CDR3 here is CASSIVGLAPNEQFF. The CDR3 DNA reads TGTGCCAGTAGTATTGTAGGGCTGGCCCCCAATGAGCAGTTCTTC.

This clonotype appeared many times. The chain is built from TRBV4-1 and TRBJ2-1; D is perhaps TRBD1 or TRBD2 (5 bases each). The CDR3 has 14 amino acids. Looked up from germline, CDR1 is MGHRA and CDR2 is YSYEKL. V shed 3 bases and J shed 7 bases, with 13 bases lying between them. CDR3 region: CASSQTVGENEQFF. CDR3 coding DNA: TGCGCCAGCAGCCAGACCGTGGGGGAGAATGAGCAGTTCTTC.

A few counts support this clonotype. The chain recombines TRBV12-3 or TRBV12-4 with TRBJ1-2, with D hard to call. This CDR3 region has 14 residues. Trimming left V 1 base short and J 3 bases short, with 9 bases between. The CDR3 DNA is TGTGCCAGCAGTTTAGTGTCCGAGGACTATGGCTACACCTTC. As protein: CASSLVSEDYGYTF.

At least ten counts were recorded for this clonotype. The rearrangement joins TRBV7-8 to TRBJ2-3, with 13 nucleotides matching TRBD2. Trimming cost V 4 bases and J 4 bases; bases outside gene matches: 11. This CDR3 is 18 amino acids long. Per germline, CDR1 SGHVS and CDR2 FQNEAQ. In DNA form, the CDR3 reads TGTGCCAGCAGCTCGCAGACTAGCGGGGGGCCTCTGGCAGATACGCAGTATTTT. It translates to CASSSQTSGGPLADTQYF.

This clonotype was observed a few times. The DNA of the CDR3 is TGTGCCAGCAGCTTATTCGGGGGGAAGGAGACCCAGTACTTC. Translation: CASSLFGGKETQYF. This rearrangement joins TRBV7-3 to TRBJ2-5; 7 bases align to TRBD2. The CDR3 sequence is 14 residues long. V trimming: 2 bases; J trimming: 5 bases; junction bases outside the gene matches: 5. The germline V gene has CDR1 SGHTA and CDR2 FQGTGA.

This clonotype showed up just a few times. The chain joins TRBV7-9 to TRBJ2-2; 9 bases agree with TRBD2. The CDR3 is 15 amino acids. The germline CDR1 and CDR2 sequences are SEHNR and FQNEAQ (reference sequence). After removal of 5 bases from V and 5 bases from J, the junction contained 6 bases not matched to a gene. DNA for the CDR3: TGTGCCAGCAGCCCTAGCGGGGTGGCGACCGGGGAGCTGTTTTTT. Translating gives CASSPSGVATGELFF.

The gene calls are TRBV10-3 and TRBJ2-2; 8 bases map to TRBD1. Losses at the gene ends were 11 bases for V and 3 bases for J; bases not matched to a gene: 5. The CDR3 is 13 residues long. Germline-derived CDR1 and CDR2 are ENHRY and SYGVKD. CDR3 sequence reads: CASTGVDTGELFF. The CDR3 DNA follows: TGTGCCTCGACAGGGGTGGACACCGGGGAGCTGTTTTTT.

This clonotype was detected only a few times. The chain links TRBV7-9 to TRBJ2-2; TRBD2 matches 8 bases. Germline V gives CDR1 SEHNR, CDR2 FQNEAQ (reference sequence). The V and J ends lost 3 bases and 2 bases, in that order; junction bases with no gene match: 8. The CDR3 has 17 residues. The CDR3 DNA reads TGTGCCAGCAGCTTTACGAGCGGGGGCCCCAACACCGGGGAGCTGTTTTTT. It yields the protein CASSFTSGGPNTGELFF.